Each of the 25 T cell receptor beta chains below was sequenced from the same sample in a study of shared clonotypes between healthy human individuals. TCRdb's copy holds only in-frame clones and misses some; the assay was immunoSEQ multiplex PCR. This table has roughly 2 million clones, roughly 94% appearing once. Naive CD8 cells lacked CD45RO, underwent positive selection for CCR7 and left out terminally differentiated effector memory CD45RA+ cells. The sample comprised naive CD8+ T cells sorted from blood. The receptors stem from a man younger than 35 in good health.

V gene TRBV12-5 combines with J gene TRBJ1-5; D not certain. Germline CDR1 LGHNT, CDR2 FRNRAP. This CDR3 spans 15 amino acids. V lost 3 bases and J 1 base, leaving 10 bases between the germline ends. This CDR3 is CASGLDQESNQPQHF. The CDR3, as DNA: TGTGCTAGTGGTTTAGATCAGGAAAGCAATCAGCCCCAGCATTTT. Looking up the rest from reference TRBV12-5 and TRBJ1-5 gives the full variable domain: DARVTQTPRHKVTEMGQEVTMRCQPILGHNTVFWYRQTMMQGLELLAYFRNRAPLDDSGMPKDRFSAEMPDATLATLKIQPSEPRDSAVYFCASGLDQESNQPQHFGDGTRLSIL.

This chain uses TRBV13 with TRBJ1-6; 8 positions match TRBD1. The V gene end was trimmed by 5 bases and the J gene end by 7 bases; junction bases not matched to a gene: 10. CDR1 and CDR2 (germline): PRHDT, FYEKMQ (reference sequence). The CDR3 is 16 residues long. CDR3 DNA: TGTGCCAGCAGCCCGCGGGGGACAGGAGGGAATTCACCCCTCCACTTT. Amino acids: CASSPRGTGGNSPLHF. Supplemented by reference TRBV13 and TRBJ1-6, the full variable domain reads AAGVIQSPRHLIKEKRETATLKCYPIPRHDTVYWYQQGPGQDPQFLISFYEKMQSDKGSIPDRFSAQQFSDYHSELNMSSLELGDSALYFCASSPRGTGGNSPLHFGNGTRLTVT.

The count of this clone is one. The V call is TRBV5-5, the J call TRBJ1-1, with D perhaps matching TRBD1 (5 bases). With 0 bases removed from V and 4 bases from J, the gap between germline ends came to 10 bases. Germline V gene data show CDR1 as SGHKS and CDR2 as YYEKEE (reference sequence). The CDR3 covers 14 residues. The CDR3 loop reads CASSLVPGSTEAFF. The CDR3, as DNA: TGTGCCAGCAGCTTGGTTCCAGGGAGCACTGAAGCTTTCTTT.

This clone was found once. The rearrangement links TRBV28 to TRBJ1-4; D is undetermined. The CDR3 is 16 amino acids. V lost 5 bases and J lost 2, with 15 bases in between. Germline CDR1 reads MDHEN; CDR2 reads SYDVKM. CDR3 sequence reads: CASSPPRTETNEKLFF. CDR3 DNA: TGTGCCAGCAGTCCTCCTCGGACGGAGACTAATGAAAAACTGTTTTTT.

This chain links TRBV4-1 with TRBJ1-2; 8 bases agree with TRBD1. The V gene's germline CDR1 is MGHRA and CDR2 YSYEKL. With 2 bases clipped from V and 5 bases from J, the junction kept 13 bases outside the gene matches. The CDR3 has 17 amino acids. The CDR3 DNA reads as TGCGCCAGCAGCCAAACCCCCCAAGGACAGGGCGGTTATGGCTACACCTTC. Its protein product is CASSQTPQGQGGYGYTF.

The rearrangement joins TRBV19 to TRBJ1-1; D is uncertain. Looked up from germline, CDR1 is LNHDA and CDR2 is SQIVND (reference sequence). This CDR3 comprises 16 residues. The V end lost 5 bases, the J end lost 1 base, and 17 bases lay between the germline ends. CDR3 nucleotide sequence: TGTGCCAGTAGTTCAGACCCCTGGAGCAGGAACACTGAAGCTTTCTTT. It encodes CASSSDPWSRNTEAFF.

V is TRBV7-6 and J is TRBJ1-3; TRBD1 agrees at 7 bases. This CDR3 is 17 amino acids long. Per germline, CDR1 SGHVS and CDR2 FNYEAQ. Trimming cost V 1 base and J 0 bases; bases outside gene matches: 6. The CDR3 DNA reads TGTGCCAGCAGCTTAGGTGGGACAGCCCTCTCTGGAAACACCATATATTTT. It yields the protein CASSLGGTALSGNTIYF.

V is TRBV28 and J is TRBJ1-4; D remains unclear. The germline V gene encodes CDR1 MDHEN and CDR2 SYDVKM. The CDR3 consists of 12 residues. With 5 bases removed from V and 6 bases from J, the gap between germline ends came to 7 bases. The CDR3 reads CASSPYDEKLFF. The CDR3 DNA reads TGTGCCAGCAGTCCCTATGATGAAAAACTGTTTTTT. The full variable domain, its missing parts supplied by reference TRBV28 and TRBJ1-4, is DVKVTQSSRYLVKRTGEKVFLECVQDMDHENMFWYRQDPGLGLRLIYFSYDVKMKEKGDIPEGYSVSREKKERFSLILESASTNQTSMYLCASSPYDEKLFFGSGTQLSVL.

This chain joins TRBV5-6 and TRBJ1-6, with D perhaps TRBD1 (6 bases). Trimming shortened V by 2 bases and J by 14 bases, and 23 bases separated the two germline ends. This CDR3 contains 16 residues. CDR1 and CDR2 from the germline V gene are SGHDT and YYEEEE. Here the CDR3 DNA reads TGTGCCAGCAGCTTAATGACAGGAGGGGTCCTCAAGGCCCTCCACTTT. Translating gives CASSLMTGGVLKALHF.

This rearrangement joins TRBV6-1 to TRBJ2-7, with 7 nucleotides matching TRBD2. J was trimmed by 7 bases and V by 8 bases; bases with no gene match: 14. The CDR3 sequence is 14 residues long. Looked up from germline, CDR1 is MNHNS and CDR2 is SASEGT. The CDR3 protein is CASFRTSEVLEQYF. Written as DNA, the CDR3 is TGTGCCAGCTTCCGGACTAGTGAAGTGTTGGAGCAGTACTTC.

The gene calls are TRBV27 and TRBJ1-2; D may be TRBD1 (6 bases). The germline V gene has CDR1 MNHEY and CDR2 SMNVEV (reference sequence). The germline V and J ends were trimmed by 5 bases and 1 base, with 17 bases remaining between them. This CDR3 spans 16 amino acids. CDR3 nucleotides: TGTGCCAGCAGTGGACGGACAGCGGGCATTAACTATGGCTACACCTTC. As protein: CASSGRTAGINYGYTF.

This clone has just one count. The CDR3 spells CASSVGTAYEQYF. DNA for the CDR3: TGTGCCAGCAGTGTGGGGACAGCCTACGAGCAGTACTTC. The rearrangement uses TRBV6-1 and TRBJ2-7; 7 nucleotides align to TRBD1. CDR3 length: 13 residues. Trimming removed 4 bases from V and 2 bases from J; junction bases left unmatched: 2. Looked up from germline, CDR1 is MNHNS and CDR2 is SASEGT.

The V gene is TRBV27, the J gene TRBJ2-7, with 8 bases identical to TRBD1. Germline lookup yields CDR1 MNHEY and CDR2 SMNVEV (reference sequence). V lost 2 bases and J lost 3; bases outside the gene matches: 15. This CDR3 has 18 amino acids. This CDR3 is CASSLMFPLTGDSYEQYF. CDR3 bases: TGTGCCAGCAGTTTAATGTTCCCCCTGACAGGGGATAGCTACGAGCAGTACTTC.

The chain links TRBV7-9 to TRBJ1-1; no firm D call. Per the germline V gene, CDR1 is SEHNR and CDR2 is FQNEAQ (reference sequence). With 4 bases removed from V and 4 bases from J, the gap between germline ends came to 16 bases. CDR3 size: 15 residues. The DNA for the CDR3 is TGTGCCAGCAGCTCCACGACTGGCAGGACCACTGAAGCTTTCTTT. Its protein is CASSSTTGRTTEAFF. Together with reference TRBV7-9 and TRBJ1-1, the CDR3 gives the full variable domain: DTGVSQNPRHKITKRGQNVTFRCDPISEHNRLYWYRQTLGQGPEFLTYFQNEAQLEKSRLLSDRFSAERPKGSFSTLEIQRTEQGDSAMYLCASSSTTGRTTEAFFGQGTRLTVV.

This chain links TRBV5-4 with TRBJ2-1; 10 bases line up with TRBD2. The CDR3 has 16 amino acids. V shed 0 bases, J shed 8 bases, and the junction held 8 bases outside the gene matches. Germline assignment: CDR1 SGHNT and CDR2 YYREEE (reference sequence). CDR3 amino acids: CASSLEGSGRQDEQFF. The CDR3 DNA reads TGTGCCAGCAGCTTGGAGGGTAGCGGGAGGCAGGATGAGCAGTTCTTC.

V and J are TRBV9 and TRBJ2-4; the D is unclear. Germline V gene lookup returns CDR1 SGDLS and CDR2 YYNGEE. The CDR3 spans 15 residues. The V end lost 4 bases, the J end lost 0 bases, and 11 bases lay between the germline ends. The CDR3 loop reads CASSPRSSAKNIQYF. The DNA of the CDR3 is TGTGCCAGCAGCCCCCGGTCTTCAGCCAAAAACATTCAGTACTTC.

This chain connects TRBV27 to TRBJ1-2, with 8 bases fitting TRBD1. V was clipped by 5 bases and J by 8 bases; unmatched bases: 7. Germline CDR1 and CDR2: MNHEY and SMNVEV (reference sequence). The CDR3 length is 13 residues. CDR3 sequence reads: CASSLQGARGYTF. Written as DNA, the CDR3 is TGTGCCAGCAGTCTCCAGGGGGCGCGGGGCTACACCTTC.

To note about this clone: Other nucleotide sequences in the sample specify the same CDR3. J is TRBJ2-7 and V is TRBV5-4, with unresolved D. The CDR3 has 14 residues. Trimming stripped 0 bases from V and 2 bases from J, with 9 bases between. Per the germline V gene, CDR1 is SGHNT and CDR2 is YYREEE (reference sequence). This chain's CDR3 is CASSLAEGPYEQYF. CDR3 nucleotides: TGTGCCAGCAGCTTGGCCGAAGGGCCCTACGAGCAGTACTTC. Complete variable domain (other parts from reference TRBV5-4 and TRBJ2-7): ETGVTQSPTHLIKTRGQQVTLRCSSQSGHNTVSWYQQALGQGPQFIFQYYREEENGRGNFPPRFSGLQFPNYSSELNVNALELDDSALYLCASSLAEGPYEQYFGPGTRLTVT.

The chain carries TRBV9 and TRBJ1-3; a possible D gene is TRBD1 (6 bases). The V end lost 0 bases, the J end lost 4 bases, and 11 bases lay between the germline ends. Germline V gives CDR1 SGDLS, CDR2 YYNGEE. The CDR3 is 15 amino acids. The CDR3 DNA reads TGTGCCAGCAGCGTAGGTACAGGGTGGGGAAACACCATATATTTT. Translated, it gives CASSVGTGWGNTIYF.

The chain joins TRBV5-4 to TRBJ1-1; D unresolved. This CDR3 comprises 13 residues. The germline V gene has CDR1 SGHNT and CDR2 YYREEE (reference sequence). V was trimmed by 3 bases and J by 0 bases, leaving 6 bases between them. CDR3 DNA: TGTGCCAGCAGCTACTACTTGAACACTGAAGCTTTCTTT. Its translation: CASSYYLNTEAFF.

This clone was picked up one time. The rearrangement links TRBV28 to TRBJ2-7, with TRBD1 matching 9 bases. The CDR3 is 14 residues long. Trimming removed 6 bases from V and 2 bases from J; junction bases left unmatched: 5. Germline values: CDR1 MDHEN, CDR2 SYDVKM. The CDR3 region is CASRGTGGAYEQYF. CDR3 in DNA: TGTGCCAGCAGAGGAACAGGGGGCGCCTACGAGCAGTACTTC.

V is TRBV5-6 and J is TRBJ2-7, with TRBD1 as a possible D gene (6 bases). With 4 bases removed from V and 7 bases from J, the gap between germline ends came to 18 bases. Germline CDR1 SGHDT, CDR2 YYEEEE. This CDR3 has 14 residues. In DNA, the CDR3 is TGTGCCAGCAGCCCAAGCACAGGGCTCGGGGAGCAGTACTTC. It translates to CASSPSTGLGEQYF.

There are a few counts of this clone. The chain's CDR3 is CASIQRPYYNSPLHF. The CDR3 region has the DNA TGTGCCAGCATCCAGAGACCGTATTATAATTCACCCCTCCACTTT. The chain has TRBV14 and TRBJ1-6; D remains ambiguous. With 7 bases removed from V and 4 bases from J, the gap between germline ends came to 14 bases. Germline CDR1 and CDR2: SGHDN and FVKESK. The CDR3 covers 15 residues.

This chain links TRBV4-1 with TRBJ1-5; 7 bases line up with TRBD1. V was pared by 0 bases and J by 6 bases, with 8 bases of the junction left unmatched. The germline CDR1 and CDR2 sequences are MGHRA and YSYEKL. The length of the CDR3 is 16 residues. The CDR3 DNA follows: TGCGCCAGCAGCCAAGAAGGAGGGGGCGCTGGTCAGCCCCAGCATTTT. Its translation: CASSQEGGGAGQPQHF.

The CDR3 here is CAWSAATDGGRVRGYTF. CDR3 bases: TGTGCCTGGAGTGCAGCAACCGATGGGGGGCGGGTCCGTGGCTACACCTTC. The rearrangement links TRBV30 to TRBJ1-2; maybe TRBD1 (6 bases). The germline V and J ends were trimmed by 1 base and 7 bases, with 25 bases remaining between them. Germline CDR1 is GTSNPN and CDR2 is SVGIG (reference sequence). The CDR3 has 17 residues.